This T cell receptor (beta chain) is from a study of CD8+ T cells in alopecia areata. Trimming took 6 bases from V and 5 from J, leaving 17 bases between them. CDR1 and CDR2 (germline): MDHEN, SYDVKM. There are 14 residues in the CDR3. Extracted from the samples, RNA was reverse transcribed into cDNA to serve as the sequencing template. Method: immunoSEQ multiplex PCR; TCRdb's copy keeps in-frame clones and lacks some. This sample has about 100,000 clones, with over 55% found just once. Of note for this clone: Its cognate antigen is unknown.

Study-wide results and limits: Affected lesional scalp, above all in alopecia totalis/universalis, was more clonal than normal scalp.

Sequences were obtained from NKG2D-low CD8+ T cells sorted from blood. The chain couples TRBV28 to TRBJ2-7; possibly TRBD1 or TRBD2 for D (5 bases each). The sequence came from a human donor with alopecia areata. The CDR3 here is CASSTRGSGNEQYF. CDR3 nucleotide sequence: TGTGCCAGCAGCACCCGGGGCTCGGGGAACGAGCAGTACTTC. The full variable domain, completed using reference TRBV28 and TRBJ2-7, is DVKVTQSSRYLVKRTGEKVFLECVQDMDHENMFWYRQDPGLGLRLIYFSYDVKMKEKGDIPEGYSVSREKKERFSLILESASTNQTSMYLCASSTRGSGNEQYFGPGTRLTVT.